The clone carrying this T cell receptor (beta chain) was picked up one time. The method was immunoSEQ multiplex PCR; TCRdb's version includes in-frame clones alone and lacks a portion of them. Counted here are around 200,000 clones, about nine tenths occurring once; the ten biggest clones make up about 4%. The sample belongs to a study of blood T cell repertoires in COVID-19. Turning to the study itself: Sample material is recorded as cDNA or gDNA derived from T cells, B-cell-depleted T cells, or PBMCs.

The CDR3 is made up of 14 amino acids. V was trimmed by 0 bases and J by 6 bases, leaving 11 bases between them. Germline V lookup: CDR1 KGHSH, CDR2 LQKENI. Living in 25 or so US areas, the participants were between roughly 18 and 89 years of age. This rearrangement joins TRBV18 to TRBJ1-2, with unresolved D. The sample consisted of PBMCs or T cells enriched from blood (not recorded which). The clonotype was recovered from a woman aged 40 to 50 with acute COVID-19. CDR3 loop: CASSPPFPLNGYTF. The DNA of the CDR3 is TGTGCCAGCTCACCACCGTTCCCCTTAAATGGCTACACCTTC.